What follows is one TCR beta chain and its context. The specificity of this receptor is unknown. No base quality information exists; no much larger clone differs at one position. This sample is drawn from a study of T cell responses to AZD1222 COVID-19 vaccine (dated by TCRdb to about 2021). Notes on the research overall: AZD1222 recipients whose second dose came at about 4 weeks and those whose second dose came at about 12 weeks were combined into one group, since spike-specific TCR depth and breadth did not differ between the two schedules. TCR sequencing was performed for 233 trial participants, of whom 200 to 210 were given two doses of AZD1222 and about 25 were given two doses of MenACWY control vaccine. Trial participants were enrolled into age subgroups of 18-55, 56-69 and 70-plus years, which contained about 150, 28 and 57 TCR-sequenced participants, respectively.

What the time point label conveys for this sample: baseline before first vaccination. Samples from vaccinated people were obtained from the UK trials COV001 and COV002, which included a single-blind randomized controlled phase 2/3 trial of AZD1222 (ChAdOx1 nCoV-19) in healthy adults. For TCRbeta chain sequencing, PBMC samples were collected from trial participants at day 0 and at day 28 after the second dose. What the authors observed across the whole study: Participants were mostly white British and included more females than males, and it was suggested by the authors that clonal diversity may have been underestimated. The 56-69-year group was small, and its depth increase did not reach significance, likely because of low power. A significant rise in spike-specific TCR breadth and depth was observed after two AZD1222 doses relative to day 0 and relative to MenACWY recipients. Because no day 14 peak-response samples were available, repertoires were characterized only after the peak T cell response. Reportedly, close to half of the unique spike-specific TCRs recognized epitopes lying outside the regions that are mutated in the B.1.351 and B.1.1.7 variants. The vaccine-associated CD4 TCRs covered the entire spike protein, and the dominant responses fell in regions 160-218 and 743-854. Only five to seven AZD1222 recipients were SARS-CoV-2 seropositive at baseline, limiting conclusions about previously exposed vaccinees.

The germline V gene provides CDR1 SGHRS and CDR2 YFSETQ. The CDR3 holds 13 amino acids from the cysteine to the phenylalanine. CDR3 DNA is the only sequence kept; it has 39 bases, read in frame from the first base. V and J are truncated by 4 bases and 1 base respectively, leaving an intervening sequence of 8 bases. The CDR3 regions of human TCRbeta chains were analyzed by immunosequencing. The authors processed their data as follows. TCRs in the repertoires were matched against a reference library of SARS-CoV-2-specific TCRs that had been generated with the MIRA antigen-specificity platform. Breadth meant the fraction of unique TCRs that were SARS-CoV-2-associated, whereas depth meant the fraction of total T cells that were SARS-CoV-2-associated. Using the MIRA data, every spike-specific TCR was mapped to the spike region that the TCR reacted to and assigned to either a CD4 or a CD8 class. Log10-transformed breadth and depth values were compared by one-way ANOVA with Sidak's multiple comparisons tests. TCRdb limited this immuneACCESS table to in-frame rearrangements with V and J called. A share of clones is missing; checked studies link under half to unresolved V genes, and the rest is unexplained. The V and J calls and clone size come from that table; D and trimming were worked out from the DNA. This sample holds about 150,000 clones; approximately 94% were observed only once. Jointly, the top ten make up over 7.5% of the sample.

The chain is assembled from TRBV5-1 and TRBJ1-1, with the D gene too uncertain to name. The material was peripheral blood, obtained on day 0 of AZD1222 vaccination. This TCR derives from an adult in good health. The nucleotides read TGCGCCAGCAGCCCCCTCTCGAACACTGAAGCTTTCTTT. Translated, this gives CASSPLSNTEAFF.